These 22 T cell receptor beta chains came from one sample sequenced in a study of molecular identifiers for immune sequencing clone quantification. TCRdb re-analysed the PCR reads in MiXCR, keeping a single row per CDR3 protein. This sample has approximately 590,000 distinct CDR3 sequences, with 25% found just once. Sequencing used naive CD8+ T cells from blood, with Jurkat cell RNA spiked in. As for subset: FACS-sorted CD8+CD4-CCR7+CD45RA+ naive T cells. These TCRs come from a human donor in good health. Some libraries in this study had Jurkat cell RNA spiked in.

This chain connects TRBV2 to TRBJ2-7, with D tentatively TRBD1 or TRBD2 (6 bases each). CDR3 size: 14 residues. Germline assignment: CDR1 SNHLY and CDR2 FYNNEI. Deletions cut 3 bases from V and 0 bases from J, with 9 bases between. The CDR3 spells CASSDGGRSYEQYF. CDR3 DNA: TGTGCCAGCAGTGACGGGGGCCGCTCCTACGAGCAGTACTTC.

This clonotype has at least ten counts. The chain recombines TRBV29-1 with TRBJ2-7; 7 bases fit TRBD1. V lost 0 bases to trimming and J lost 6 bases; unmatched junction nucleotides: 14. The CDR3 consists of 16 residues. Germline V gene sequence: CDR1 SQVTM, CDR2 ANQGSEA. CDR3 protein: CSVEEFRDRGPPEQYF. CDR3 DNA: TGCAGCGTTGAAGAGTTTCGGGACAGAGGGCCTCCCGAGCAGTACTTC.

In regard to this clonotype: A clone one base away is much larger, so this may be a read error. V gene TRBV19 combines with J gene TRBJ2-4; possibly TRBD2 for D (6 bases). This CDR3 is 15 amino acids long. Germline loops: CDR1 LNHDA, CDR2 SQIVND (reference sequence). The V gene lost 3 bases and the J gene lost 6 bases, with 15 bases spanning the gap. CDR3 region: CASSMGGYLTNIQYF. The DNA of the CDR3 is TGTGCCAGTAGTATGGGAGGCTACCTCACAAACATTCAGTACTTC.

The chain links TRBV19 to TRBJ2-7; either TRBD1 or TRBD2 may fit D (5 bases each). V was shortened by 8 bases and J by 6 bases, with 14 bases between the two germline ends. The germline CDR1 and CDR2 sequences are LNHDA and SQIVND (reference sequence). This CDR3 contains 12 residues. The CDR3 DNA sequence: TGTGCCAGTGGGGACGGGGCCGCCGAGCAGTACTTC. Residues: CASGDGAAEQYF.

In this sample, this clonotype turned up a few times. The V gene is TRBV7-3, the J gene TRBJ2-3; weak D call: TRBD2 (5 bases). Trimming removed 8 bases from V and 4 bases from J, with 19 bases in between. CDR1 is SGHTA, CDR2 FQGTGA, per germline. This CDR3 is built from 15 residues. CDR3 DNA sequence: TGTGCCAGCGGACCCGGACTTACAAGGGCAGATACGCAGTATTTT. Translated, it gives CASGPGLTRADTQYF.

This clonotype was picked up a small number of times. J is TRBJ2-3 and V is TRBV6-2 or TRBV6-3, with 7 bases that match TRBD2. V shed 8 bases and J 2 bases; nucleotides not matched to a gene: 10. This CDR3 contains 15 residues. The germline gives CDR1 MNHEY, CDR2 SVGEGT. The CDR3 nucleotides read TGTGCCAGCCGGCCCGAGGGGAGGGTCACAGATACGCAGTATTTT. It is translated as CASRPEGRVTDTQYF.

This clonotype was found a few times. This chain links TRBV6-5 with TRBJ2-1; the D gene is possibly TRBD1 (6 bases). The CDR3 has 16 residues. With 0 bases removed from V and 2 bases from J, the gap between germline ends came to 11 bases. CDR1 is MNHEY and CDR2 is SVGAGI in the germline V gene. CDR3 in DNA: TGTGCCAGCAGTTACTCGGTCAGGGGCCCCTACAATGAGCAGTTCTTC. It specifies CASSYSVRGPYNEQFF.

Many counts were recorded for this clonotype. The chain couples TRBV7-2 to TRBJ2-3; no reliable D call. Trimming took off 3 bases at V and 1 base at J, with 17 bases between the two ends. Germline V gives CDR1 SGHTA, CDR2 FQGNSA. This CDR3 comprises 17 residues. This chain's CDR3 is CASSFIWDKLGTDTQYF. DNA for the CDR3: TGTGCCAGCAGCTTCATCTGGGATAAATTGGGCACAGATACGCAGTATTTT.

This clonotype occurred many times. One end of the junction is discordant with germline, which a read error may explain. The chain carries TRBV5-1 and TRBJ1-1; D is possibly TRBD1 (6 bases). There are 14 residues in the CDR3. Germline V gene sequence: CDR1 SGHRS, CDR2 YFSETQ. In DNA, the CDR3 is TGTGCCAGCAGTTTGGCGGGGGCAGACACTGAAGCTTTCTTT. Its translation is CASSLAGADTEAFF.

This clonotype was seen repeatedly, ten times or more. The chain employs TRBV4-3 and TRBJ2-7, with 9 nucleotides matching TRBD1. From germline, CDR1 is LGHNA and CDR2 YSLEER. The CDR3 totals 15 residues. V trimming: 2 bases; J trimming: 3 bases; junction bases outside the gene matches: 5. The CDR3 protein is CASSQYRGPGYEQYF. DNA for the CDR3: TGCGCCAGCAGCCAATACAGGGGGCCCGGCTACGAGCAGTACTTC.

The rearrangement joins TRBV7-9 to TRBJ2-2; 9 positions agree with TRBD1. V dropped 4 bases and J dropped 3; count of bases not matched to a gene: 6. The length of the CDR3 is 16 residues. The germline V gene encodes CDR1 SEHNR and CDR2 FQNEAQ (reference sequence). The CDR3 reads CASSYTTGGDTGELFF. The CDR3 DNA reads TGTGCCAGCAGCTACACGACAGGGGGTGACACCGGGGAGCTGTTTTTT.

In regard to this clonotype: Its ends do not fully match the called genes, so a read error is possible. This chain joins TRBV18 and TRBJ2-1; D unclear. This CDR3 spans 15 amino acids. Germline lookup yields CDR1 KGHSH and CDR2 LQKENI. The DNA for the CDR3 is TGTGCCAGCTCACCGGAAGTGGTAGGGTATAATGAGCGGTTCTTC. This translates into CASSPEVVGYNERFF. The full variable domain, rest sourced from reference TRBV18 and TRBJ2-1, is NAGVMQNPRHLVRRRGQEARLRCSPMKGHSHVYWYRQLPEEGLKFMVYLQKENIIDESGMPKERFSAEFPKEGPSILRIQQVVRGDSAAYFCASSPEVVGYNERFFGPGTRLTVL.

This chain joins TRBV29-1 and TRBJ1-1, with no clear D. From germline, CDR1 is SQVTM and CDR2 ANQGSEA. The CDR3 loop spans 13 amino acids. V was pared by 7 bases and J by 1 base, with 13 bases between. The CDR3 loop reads CSAIQSGNTEAFF. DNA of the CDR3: TGCAGCGCAATTCAAAGCGGGAACACTGAAGCTTTCTTT.

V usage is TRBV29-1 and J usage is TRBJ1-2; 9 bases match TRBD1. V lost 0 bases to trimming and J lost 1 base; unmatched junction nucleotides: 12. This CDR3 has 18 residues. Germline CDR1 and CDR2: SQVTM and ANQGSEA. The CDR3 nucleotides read TGCAGCGTTGAAGATCCGCCGGGACAGGGCTCCTTTAACTATGGCTACACCTTC. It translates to CSVEDPPGQGSFNYGYTF.

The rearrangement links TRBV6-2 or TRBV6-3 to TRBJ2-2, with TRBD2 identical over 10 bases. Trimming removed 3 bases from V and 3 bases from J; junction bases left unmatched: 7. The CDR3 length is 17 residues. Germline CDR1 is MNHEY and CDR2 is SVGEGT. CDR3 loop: CASSYSGGSMDTGELFF. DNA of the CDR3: TGTGCCAGCAGTTATAGCGGGGGGTCTATGGACACCGGGGAGCTGTTTTTT.

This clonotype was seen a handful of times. The CDR3 region is CAWRGTLLTEAFF. Here the CDR3 DNA reads TGTGCCTGGAGGGGGACCCTCCTCACTGAAGCTTTCTTT. The chain has TRBV30 and TRBJ1-1; D is possibly TRBD1 (5 bases). The CDR3 spans 13 residues. In germline, CDR1 is GTSNPN, CDR2 SVGIG (reference sequence). V was shortened by 3 bases and J by 4 bases, with 12 bases between the two germline ends.

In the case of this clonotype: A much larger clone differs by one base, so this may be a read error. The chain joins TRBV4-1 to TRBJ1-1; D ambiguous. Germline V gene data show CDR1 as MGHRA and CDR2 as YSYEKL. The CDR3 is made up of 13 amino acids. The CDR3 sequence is CASSQDGYTEVFF. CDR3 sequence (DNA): TGCGCCAGCAGCCAAGATGGCTACACTGAAGTTTTCTTT.

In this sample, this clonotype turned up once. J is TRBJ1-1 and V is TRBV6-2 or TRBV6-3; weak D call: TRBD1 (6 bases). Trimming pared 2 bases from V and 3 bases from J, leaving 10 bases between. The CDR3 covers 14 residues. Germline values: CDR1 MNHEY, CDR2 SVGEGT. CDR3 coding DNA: TGTGCCAGCAGTTACCGGGGGGCCTACACTGAAGCTTTCTTT. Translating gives CASSYRGAYTEAFF.

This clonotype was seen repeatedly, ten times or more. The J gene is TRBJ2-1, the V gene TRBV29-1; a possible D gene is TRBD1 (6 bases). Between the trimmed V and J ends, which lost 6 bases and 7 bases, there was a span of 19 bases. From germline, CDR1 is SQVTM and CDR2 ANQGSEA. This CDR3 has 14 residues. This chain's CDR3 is CSVQGLRGVNEQFF. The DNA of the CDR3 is TGCAGCGTACAGGGCCTCCGTGGTGTGAATGAGCAGTTCTTC.

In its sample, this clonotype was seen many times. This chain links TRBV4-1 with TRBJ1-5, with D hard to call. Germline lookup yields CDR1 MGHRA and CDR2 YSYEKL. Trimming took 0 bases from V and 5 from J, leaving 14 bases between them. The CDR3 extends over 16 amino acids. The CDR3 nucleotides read TGCGCCAGCAGCCAAGATCCCTTCAGAGGATATCAGCCCCAGCATTTT. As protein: CASSQDPFRGYQPQHF.

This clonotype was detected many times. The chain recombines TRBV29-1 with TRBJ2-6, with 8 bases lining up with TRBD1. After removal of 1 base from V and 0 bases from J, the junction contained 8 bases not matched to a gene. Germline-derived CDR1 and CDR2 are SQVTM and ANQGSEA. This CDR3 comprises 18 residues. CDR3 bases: TGCAGCGTTGAAGGCGCAACAGGGGGTAGCTCTGGGGCCAACGTCCTGACTTTC. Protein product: CSVEGATGGSSGANVLTF. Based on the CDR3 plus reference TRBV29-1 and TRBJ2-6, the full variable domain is SAVISQKPSRDICQRGTSLTIQCQVDSQVTMMFWYRQQPGQSLTLIATANQGSEATYESGFVIDKFPISRPNLTFSTLTVSNMSPEDSSIYLCSVEGATGGSSGANVLTFGAGSRLTVL.

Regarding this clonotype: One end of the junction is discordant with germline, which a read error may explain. The CDR3 sequence: CASSVVRQLNTKAFF. CDR3 nucleotides: TGTGCCAGCAGCGTAGTTCGACAGTTGAACACTAAAGCTTTCTTT. This chain connects TRBV9 to TRBJ1-1; the D gene is possibly TRBD1 (5 bases). Germline V CDR1 and CDR2: SGDLS, YYNGEE. The CDR3 has 15 residues.